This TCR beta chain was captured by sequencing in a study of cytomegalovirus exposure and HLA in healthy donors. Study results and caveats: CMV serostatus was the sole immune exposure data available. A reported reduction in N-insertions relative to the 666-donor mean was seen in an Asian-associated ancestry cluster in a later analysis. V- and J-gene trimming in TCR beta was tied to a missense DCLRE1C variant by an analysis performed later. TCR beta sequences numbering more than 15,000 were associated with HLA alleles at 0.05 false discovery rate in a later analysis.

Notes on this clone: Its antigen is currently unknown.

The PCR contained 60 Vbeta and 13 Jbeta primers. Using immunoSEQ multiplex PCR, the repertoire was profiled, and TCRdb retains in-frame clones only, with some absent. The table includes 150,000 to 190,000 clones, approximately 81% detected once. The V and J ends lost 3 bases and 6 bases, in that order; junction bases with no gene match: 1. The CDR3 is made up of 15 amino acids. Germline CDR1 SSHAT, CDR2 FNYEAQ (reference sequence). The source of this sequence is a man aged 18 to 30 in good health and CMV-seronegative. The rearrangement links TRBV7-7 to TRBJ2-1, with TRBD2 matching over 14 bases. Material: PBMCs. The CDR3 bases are TGTGCCAGCAGCTTGGGGACTAGCGGGAGCAATGAGCAGTTCTTC. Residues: CASSLGTSGSNEQFF.